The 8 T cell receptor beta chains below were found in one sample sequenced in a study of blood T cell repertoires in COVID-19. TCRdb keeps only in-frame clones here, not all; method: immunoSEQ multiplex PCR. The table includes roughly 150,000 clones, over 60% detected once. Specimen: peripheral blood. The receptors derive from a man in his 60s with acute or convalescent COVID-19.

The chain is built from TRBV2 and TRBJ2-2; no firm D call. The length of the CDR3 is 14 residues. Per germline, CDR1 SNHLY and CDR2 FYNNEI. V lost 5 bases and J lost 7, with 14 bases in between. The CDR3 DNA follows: TGTGCCAGCAGTACTCTAAACCCAAGCGGGGAGCTGTTTTTT. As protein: CASSTLNPSGELFF. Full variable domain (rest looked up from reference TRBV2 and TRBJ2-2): EPEVTQTPSHQVTQMGQEVILRCVPISNHLYFYWYRQILGQKVEFLVSFYNNEISEKSEIFDDQFSVERPDGSNFTLKIRSTKLEDSAMYFCASSTLNPSGELFFGEGSRLTVL.

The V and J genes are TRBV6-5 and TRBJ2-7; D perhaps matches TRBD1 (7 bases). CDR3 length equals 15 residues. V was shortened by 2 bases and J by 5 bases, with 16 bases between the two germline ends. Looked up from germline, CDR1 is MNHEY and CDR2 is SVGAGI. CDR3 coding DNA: TGTGCCAGCAGTTACCAGGGGGGTTTGGTAGACGAGCAGTACTTC. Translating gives CASSYQGGLVDEQYF.

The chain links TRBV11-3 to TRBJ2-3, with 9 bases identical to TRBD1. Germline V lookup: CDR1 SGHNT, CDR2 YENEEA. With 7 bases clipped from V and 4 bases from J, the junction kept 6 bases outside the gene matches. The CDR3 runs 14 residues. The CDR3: CASTTGGLADTQYF. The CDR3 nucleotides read TGTGCCAGCACGACAGGGGGTCTTGCAGATACGCAGTATTTT.

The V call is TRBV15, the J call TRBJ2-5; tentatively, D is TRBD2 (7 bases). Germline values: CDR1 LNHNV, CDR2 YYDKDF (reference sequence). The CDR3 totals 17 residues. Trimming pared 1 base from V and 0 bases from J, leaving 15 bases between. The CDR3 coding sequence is TGTGCCACCAGCAGAGGAAGGAGGGGGAGGGACCAAGAGACCCAGTACTTC. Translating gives CATSRGRRGRDQETQYF. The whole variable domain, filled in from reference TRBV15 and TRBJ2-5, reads DAMVIQNPRYQVTQFGKPVTLSCSQTLNHNVMYWYQQKSSQAPKLLFHYYDKDFNNEADTPDNFQSRRPNTSFCFLDIRSPGLGDTAMYLCATSRGRRGRDQETQYFGPGTRLLVL.

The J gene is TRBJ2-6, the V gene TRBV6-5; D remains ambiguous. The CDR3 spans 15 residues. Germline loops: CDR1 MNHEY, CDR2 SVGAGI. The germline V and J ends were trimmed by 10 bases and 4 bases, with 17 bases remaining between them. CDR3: CATGRIGSGANVLTF. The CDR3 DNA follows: TGTGCCACGGGTCGAATCGGGTCCGGGGCCAACGTCCTGACTTTC.

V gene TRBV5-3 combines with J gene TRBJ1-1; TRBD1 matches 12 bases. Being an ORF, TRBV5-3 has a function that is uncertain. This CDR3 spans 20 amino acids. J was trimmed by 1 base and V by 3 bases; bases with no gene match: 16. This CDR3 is CARSSPRLPPGQGANTEAFF. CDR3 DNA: TGTGCCAGAAGCTCCCCTAGATTGCCGCCGGGACAGGGGGCGAACACTGAAGCTTTCTTT.

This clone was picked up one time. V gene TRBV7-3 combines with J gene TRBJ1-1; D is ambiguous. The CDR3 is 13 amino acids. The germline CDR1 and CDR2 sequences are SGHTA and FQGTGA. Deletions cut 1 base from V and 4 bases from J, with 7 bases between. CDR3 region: CASSLMEGTEAFF. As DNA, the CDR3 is TGTGCCAGCAGCTTAATGGAGGGCACTGAAGCTTTCTTT.

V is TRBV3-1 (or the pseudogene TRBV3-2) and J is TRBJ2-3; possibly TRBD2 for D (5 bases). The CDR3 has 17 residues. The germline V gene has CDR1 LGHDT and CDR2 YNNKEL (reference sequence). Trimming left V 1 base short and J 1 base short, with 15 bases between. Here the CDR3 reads CASSQGYTIGGTDTQYF. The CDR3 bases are TGTGCCAGCAGCCAAGGTTATACTATCGGGGGCACAGATACGCAGTATTTT.